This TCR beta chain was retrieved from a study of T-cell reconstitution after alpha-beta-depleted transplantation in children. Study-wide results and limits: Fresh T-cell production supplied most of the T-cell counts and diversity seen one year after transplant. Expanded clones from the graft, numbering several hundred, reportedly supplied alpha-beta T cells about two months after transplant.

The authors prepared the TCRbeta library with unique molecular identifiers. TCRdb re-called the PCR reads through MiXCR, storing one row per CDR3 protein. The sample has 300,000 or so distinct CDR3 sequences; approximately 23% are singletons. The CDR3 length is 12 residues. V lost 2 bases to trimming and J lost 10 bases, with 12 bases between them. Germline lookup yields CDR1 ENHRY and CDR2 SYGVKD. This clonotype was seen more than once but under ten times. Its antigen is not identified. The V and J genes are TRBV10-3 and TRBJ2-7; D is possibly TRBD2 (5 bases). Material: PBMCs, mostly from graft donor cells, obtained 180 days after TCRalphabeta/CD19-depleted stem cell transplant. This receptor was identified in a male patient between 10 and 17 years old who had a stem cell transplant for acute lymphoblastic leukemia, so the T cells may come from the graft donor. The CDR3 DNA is TGTGCCATCAGTGAGGTACCCGGGATACAGTACTTC. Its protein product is CAISEVPGIQYF.